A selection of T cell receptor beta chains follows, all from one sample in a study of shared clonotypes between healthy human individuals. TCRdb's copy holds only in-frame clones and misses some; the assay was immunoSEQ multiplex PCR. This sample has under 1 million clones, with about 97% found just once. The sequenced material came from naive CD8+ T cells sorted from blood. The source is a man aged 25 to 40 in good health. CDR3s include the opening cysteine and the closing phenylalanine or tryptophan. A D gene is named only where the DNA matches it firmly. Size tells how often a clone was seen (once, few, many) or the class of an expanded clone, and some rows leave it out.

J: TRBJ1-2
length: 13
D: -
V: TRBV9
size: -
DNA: TGTGCCAGCAGCGCCCCAGTGAACTATGGCTACACCTTC
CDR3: CASSAPVNYGYTF

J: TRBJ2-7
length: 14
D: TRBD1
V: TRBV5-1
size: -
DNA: TGCGCCACCCAAAAAGGGACAGGGTCCCCCGAGCAGTACTTC
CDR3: CATQKGTGSPEQYF

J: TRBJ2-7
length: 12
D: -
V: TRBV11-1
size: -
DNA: TGTGCCAGCAGCTTAGCCGTCTACGAGCAGTACTTC
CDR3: CASSLAVYEQYF

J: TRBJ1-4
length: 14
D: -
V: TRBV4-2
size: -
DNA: TGTGCCAGCAGCCAATTCGGTGGGGAGGGGGACCTGTTTTTT
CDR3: CASSQFGGEGDLFF

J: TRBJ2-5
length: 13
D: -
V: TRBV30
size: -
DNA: TGTGCCTGGGCCCAGGGGTACCAAGAGACCCAGTACTTC
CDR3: CAWAQGYQETQYF

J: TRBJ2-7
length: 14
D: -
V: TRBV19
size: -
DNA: TGTGCCAGTTCTGGAGGCGGATACACCTACGAGCAGTACTTC
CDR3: CASSGGGYTYEQYF

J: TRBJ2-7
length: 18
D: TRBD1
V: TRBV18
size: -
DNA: TGTGCCAGCTCACCTCAGGGACAGGGGGCGTCTCCAACCTACGAGCAGTACTTC
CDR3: CASSPQGQGASPTYEQYF

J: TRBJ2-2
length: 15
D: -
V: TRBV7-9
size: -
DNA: TGTGCCAGCAGCTTATTCTCCCCAAACACCGGGGAGCTGTTTTTT
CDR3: CASSLFSPNTGELFF

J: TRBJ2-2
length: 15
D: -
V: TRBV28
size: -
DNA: TGTGCCAGCAGTTCCGACTGGAGAAACACCGGGGAGCTGTTTTTT
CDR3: CASSSDWRNTGELFF

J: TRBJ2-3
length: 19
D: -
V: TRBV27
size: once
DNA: TGTGCCAGCAGTTTCCCTTCCCCCGGAGAGGGCCTCAACTATAATACGCAGTATTTT
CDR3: CASSFPSPGEGLNYNTQYF

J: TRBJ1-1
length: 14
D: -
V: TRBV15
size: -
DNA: TGTGCCACCCGGACGGACGAAGGTTACACTGAAGCTTTCTTT
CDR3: CATRTDEGYTEAFF

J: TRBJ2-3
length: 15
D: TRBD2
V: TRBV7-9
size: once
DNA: TGTGCCAGCAGCCCCGGGCGACTAGCCGAAGATACGCAGTATTTT
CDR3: CASSPGRLAEDTQYF

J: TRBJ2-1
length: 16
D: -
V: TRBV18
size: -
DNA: TGTGCCAGCTCACCAGAACAGGGGAGGTCCTACAATGAGCAGTTCTTC
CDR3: CASSPEQGRSYNEQFF

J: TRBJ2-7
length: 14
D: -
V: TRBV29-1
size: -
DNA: TGCAGCGTTGGGACGGTGAGAAGCTCCTACGAGCAGTACTTC
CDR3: CSVGTVRSSYEQYF

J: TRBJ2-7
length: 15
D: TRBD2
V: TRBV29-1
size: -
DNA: TGCAGCGTGACCCGAGCGGGAGAAGAGACCTACGAGCAGTACTTC
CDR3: CSVTRAGEETYEQYF

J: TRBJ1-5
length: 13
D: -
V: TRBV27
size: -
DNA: TGTGCCAGCAGCCTAGGGGGTTATCAGCCCCAGCATTTT
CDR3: CASSLGGYQPQHF

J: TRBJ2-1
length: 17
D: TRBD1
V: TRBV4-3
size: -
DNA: TGCGCCAGCAGCCAAGATCAAGTACAGGGGGCTTACAATGAGCAGTTCTTC
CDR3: CASSQDQVQGAYNEQFF

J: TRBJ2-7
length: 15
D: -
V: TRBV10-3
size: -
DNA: TGTGCCATCAGATCGACAGGCAGGAGCTCCTACGAGCAGTACTTC
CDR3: CAIRSTGRSSYEQYF

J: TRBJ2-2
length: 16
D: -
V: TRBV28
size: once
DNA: TGTGCCAGCAGTCAGCCGGGACACCGAAACACCGGGGAGCTGTTTTTT
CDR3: CASSQPGHRNTGELFF

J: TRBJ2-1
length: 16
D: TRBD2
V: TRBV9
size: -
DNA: TGTGCCAGCAGCGCTAGCGGGAGTACCGCCTACAATGAGCAGTTCTTC
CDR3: CASSASGSTAYNEQFF

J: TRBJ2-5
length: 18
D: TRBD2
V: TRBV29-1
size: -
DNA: TGCAGCGTTGAGCTTACGGGACTAGCGGGAGGGCCTTTCGAGACCCAGTACTTC
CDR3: CSVELTGLAGGPFETQYF

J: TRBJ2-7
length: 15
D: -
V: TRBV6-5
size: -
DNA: TGTGCCAGCAGTTTATCCACCGGGACACTTCTGGAGCAGTACTTC
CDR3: CASSLSTGTLLEQYF

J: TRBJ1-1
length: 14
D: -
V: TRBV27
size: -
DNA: TGTGCCAGCAGTTCTTACGGGGCCACCTTTGAAGCTTTCTTT
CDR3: CASSSYGATFEAFF

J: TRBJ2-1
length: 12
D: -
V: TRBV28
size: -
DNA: TGTGCCAGCAGTTTACCGGGATATGAGCAGTTCTTC
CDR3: CASSLPGYEQFF

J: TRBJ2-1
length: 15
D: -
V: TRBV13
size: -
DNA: TGTGCCAGCAGCTCCCGGGACAAGGATGACAATGAGCAGTTCTTC
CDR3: CASSSRDKDDNEQFF

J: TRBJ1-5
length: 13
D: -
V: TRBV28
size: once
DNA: TGTGCCAGCAGTTTGGGGGGCGGCCGGCCCCAGCATTTT
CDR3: CASSLGGGRPQHF

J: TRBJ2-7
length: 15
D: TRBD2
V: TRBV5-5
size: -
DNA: TGTGCCAGCAGCTTGGCTAGCGGGAGGGACTACGAGCAGTACTTC
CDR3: CASSLASGRDYEQYF

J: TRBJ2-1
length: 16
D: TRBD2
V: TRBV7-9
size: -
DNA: TGTGCCAGCAGCCCCCGGACTAGCGGGAAGTGGAATGAGCAGTTCTTC
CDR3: CASSPRTSGKWNEQFF

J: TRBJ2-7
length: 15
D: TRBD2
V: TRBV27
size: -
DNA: TGTGCCAGCACCCAACTAGCGGGAGGAGCCTACGAGCAGTACTTC
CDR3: CASTQLAGGAYEQYF

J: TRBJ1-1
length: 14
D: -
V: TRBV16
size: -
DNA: TGTGCCAGCAGCGTCTCCCACGGGAACACTGAAGCTTTCTTT
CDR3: CASSVSHGNTEAFF

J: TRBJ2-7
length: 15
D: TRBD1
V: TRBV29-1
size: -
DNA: TGCAGCGTTGAATTCCTCGGGACAGGGGGCTACGAGCAGTACTTC
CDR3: CSVEFLGTGGYEQYF

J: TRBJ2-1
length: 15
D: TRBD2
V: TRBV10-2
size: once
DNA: TGCGCCAGCAGCACCTTAGCGGGATCCTACAATGAGCAGTTCTTC
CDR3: CASSTLAGSYNEQFF

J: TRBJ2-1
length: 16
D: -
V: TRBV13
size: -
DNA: TGTGCCAGCAGCTTATCGTTTAGCGGCCAGTACAATGAGCAGTTCTTC
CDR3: CASSLSFSGQYNEQFF

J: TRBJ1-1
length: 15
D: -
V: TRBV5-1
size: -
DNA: TGCGCCAGCAGCTTGATGGTGCAGGGTGGCCCTGAAGCTTTCTTT
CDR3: CASSLMVQGGPEAFF

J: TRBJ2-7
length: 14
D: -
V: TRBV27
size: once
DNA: TGTGCCAGCAGTTCCTACTCGGAACACTACGAGCAGTACTTC
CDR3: CASSSYSEHYEQYF

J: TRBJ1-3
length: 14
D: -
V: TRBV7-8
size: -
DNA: TGTGCCAGCAGCTTAGTCCCTTCTGGAAACACCATATATTTT
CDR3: CASSLVPSGNTIYF

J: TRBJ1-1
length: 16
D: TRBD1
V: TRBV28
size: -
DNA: TGTGCCAGCAGTCCAGACGACAGGGCTAGGGACACTGAAGCTTTCTTT
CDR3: CASSPDDRARDTEAFF

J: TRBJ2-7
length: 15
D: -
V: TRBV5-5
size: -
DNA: TGTGCCAGCAGGTTGACAGTTCTACCTTCCTACGAGCAGTACTTC
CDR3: CASRLTVLPSYEQYF

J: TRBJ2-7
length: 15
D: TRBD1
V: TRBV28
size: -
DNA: TGTGCCAGCAGCTCCCGGGACAGCGCTTTGAACGAGCAGTACTTC
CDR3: CASSSRDSALNEQYF

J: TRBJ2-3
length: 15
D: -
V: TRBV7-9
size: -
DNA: TGTGCCAGCAGCCCCCTGAAGGGTATGGAGGATACGCAGTATTTT
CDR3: CASSPLKGMEDTQYF

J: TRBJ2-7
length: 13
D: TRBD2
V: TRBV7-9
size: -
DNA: TGTGCCTCGACTAGCGGGGACTCCTACGAGCAGTACTTC
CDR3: CASTSGDSYEQYF

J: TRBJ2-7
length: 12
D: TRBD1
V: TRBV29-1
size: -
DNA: TGCAGCGTTGGGGCAGGGGGATACGAGCAGTACTTC
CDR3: CSVGAGGYEQYF

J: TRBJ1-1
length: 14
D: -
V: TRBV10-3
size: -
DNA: TGTGCCATCAGTGACAGGGGCAGAGGGACTGAAGCTTTCTTT
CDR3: CAISDRGRGTEAFF

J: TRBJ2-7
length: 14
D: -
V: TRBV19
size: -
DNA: TGTGCCAGTAGTCCCTGGGACCAGTCCTACGAGCAGTACTTC
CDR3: CASSPWDQSYEQYF

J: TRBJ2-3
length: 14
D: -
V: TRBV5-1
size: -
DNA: TGCGCCAGCAAGACCCAGGCCGGAACAAATACGCAGTATTTT
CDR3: CASKTQAGTNTQYF

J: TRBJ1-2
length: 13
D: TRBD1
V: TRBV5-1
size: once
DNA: TGCGCCAGCAGCCTCGAGGGGGCAACCGGCTACACCTTC
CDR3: CASSLEGATGYTF

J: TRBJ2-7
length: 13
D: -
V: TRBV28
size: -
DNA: TGTGCCAGCAGCCGGGACACCGCCTACGAGCAGTACTTC
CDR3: CASSRDTAYEQYF

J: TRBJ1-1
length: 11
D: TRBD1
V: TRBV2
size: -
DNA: TGTGCCAGCAGTAACCGGGACAGGGGTTTTTTT
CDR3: CASSNRDRGFF